This T cell receptor (beta chain) is from a study of cytomegalovirus exposure and HLA in healthy donors. Researchers ran the PCR with 60 Vbeta and 13 Jbeta primers. Profiling relied on immunoSEQ multiplex PCR, and the TCRdb table lists in-frame clones only, not all of them. The profile covers 140,000 to 150,000 clones, with around 82% appearing a single time and 2.5% to 3% taken by the ten largest. The germline gives CDR1 SQVTM, CDR2 ANQGSEA. The CDR3 runs 12 residues. Trimming took off 7 bases at V and 0 bases at J, with 9 bases between the two ends. Sequenced sample: PBMCs. J is TRBJ1-1 and V is TRBV29-1; a weak D match, TRBD1 (5 bases). This TCR was sampled from a female donor in good health and CMV-seronegative. The CDR3 DNA reads TGCAGCGCCTGGACAATGAACACTGAAGCTTTCTTT. Its protein product is CSAWTMNTEAFF.